Below are 31 T cell receptor beta chains sequenced from a single sample in a study of T cell changes during pregnancy in multiple sclerosis. Clones were sequenced by immunoSEQ multiplex PCR, and TCRdb holds only the in-frame ones, with some missing. The sample gives about 110,000 clones, roughly 89% of which show up once; 1.6% is in the top ten. Specimen: peripheral blood, collected before pregnancy. The receptors shown here come from a female donor with multiple sclerosis, enrolled in a pregnancy study.

This rearrangement joins TRBV5-1 to TRBJ2-2; 14 bases are a match to TRBD2. Trimming cost V 4 bases and J 5 bases; bases outside gene matches: 7. CDR3 length: 17 residues. Germline CDR1 reads SGHRS; CDR2 reads YFSETQ. In DNA, the CDR3 is TGCGCCAGCAGCATGGGACTAGCGGGAGCTTATACCGGGGAGCTGTTTTTT. The encoded protein is CASSMGLAGAYTGELFF.

The CDR3: CASSLGTGRTGYTF. The CDR3 DNA is TGTGCCAGCAGCTTGGGGACAGGGAGAACCGGCTACACCTTC. The V gene is TRBV5-4, the J gene TRBJ1-2; TRBD1 aligns across 8 bases. Per the germline V gene, CDR1 is SGHNT and CDR2 is YYREEE (reference sequence). The CDR3 has 14 amino acids. V lost 0 bases and J lost 8; bases outside the gene matches: 6.

J is TRBJ2-1 and V is TRBV29-1; 10 nucleotides agree with TRBD2. Germline values: CDR1 SQVTM, CDR2 ANQGSEA. J was trimmed by 9 bases and V by 4 bases; bases with no gene match: 18. The CDR3 spans 17 residues. This CDR3 reads CSVGILGGAGGPGEQFF. CDR3 DNA: TGCAGCGTTGGTATCTTGGGAGGAGCGGGAGGGCCCGGTGAGCAGTTCTTC.

The chain has TRBV6-5 and TRBJ1-2, with 9 bases that match TRBD1. Trimming cost V 2 bases and J 6 bases; bases outside gene matches: 4. This CDR3 spans 14 amino acids. Germline V gene lookup returns CDR1 MNHEY and CDR2 SVGAGI. CDR3 bases: TGTGCCAGCAGTTACGTGGACAGGGGCAATGGCTACACCTTC. As protein: CASSYVDRGNGYTF.

The chain recombines TRBV5-1 with TRBJ1-1, with 7 bases fitting TRBD1. CDR3 length: 15 amino acids. The V gene end was trimmed by 3 bases and the J gene end by 0 bases; junction bases not matched to a gene: 5. CDR1 is SGHRS, CDR2 YFSETQ, per germline. CDR3 in amino acids: CASSSATGMNTEAFF. For the CDR3, the DNA is TGCGCCAGCAGCTCTGCGACAGGGATGAACACTGAAGCTTTCTTT.

The chain joins TRBV7-8 to TRBJ2-1, with D possibly TRBD2 on 5 matching bases. Germline V gene data show CDR1 as SGHVS and CDR2 as FQNEAQ. The CDR3 is 15 amino acids. The germline V and J ends were trimmed by 3 bases and 1 base, with 10 bases remaining between them. The CDR3 here is CASSFTAASYNEQFF. In nucleotides, the CDR3 is TGTGCCAGCAGCTTTACAGCGGCTTCCTACAATGAGCAGTTCTTC.

This chain uses TRBV27 with TRBJ1-2, with TRBD1 identical over 11 bases. With V trimmed by 8 bases and J by 4 bases, 9 bases remained unmatched. This CDR3 is 15 amino acids long. The germline gives CDR1 MNHEY, CDR2 SMNVEV (reference sequence). For the CDR3, the DNA is TGTGCCAGCGGCCCCGGGACAGGGGGATCCTATGGCTACACCTTC. Translating it yields CASGPGTGGSYGYTF.

This chain connects TRBV29-1 to TRBJ1-5; perhaps TRBD1 as D (5 bases). The V gene's germline CDR1 is SQVTM and CDR2 ANQGSEA. V was cut by 6 bases and J by 7 bases, with 16 bases left in between. The CDR3 contains 13 residues. As DNA, the CDR3 is TGCAGCGTGGGTCTTGGGGCAGGACAGCCCCAGCATTTT. Translating it yields CSVGLGAGQPQHF.

The chain couples TRBV4-3 to TRBJ2-3, with a possible D match to TRBD1 (6 bases). Germline-derived CDR1 and CDR2 are LGHNA and YSLEER. V lost 3 bases to trimming and J lost 3 bases, with 13 bases between them. The CDR3 runs to 15 residues. The CDR3: CASSQGQGSTDTQYF. CDR3 DNA: TGCGCCAGCAGCCAGGGGCAGGGGTCAACAGATACGCAGTATTTT.

The gene calls are TRBV27 and TRBJ2-3, with D perhaps TRBD2 (5 bases). The CDR3 is 15 residues long. Germline V gene lookup returns CDR1 MNHEY and CDR2 SMNVEV (reference sequence). V was trimmed by 6 bases and J by 2 bases, leaving 15 bases between them. Written as DNA, the CDR3 is TGTGCCAGCAGCATCGCACCGGGAATCACAGATACGCAGTATTTT. Its translation: CASSIAPGITDTQYF.

The chain has TRBV29-1 and TRBJ2-1; D might be TRBD2 (6 bases). This CDR3 has 13 amino acids. Trimming cost V 5 bases and J 2 bases, with 10 bases left between them. Germline values: CDR1 SQVTM, CDR2 ANQGSEA. The DNA for the CDR3 is TGCAGCGTTTTACGGACTACCTACAATGAGCAGTTCTTC. Translating it yields CSVLRTTYNEQFF.

The chain recombines TRBV5-6 with TRBJ2-7; 11 bases are shared with TRBD2. Germline V gene data show CDR1 as SGHDT and CDR2 as YYEEEE. V shed 2 bases and J 3 bases; nucleotides not matched to a gene: 1. This CDR3 has 14 residues. CDR3 nucleotides: TGTGCCAGCAGCTTCGGGACTAGCGGCTACGAGCAGTACTTC. As protein: CASSFGTSGYEQYF.

The V call is TRBV9, the J call TRBJ2-3; the D gene is possibly TRBD2 (6 bases). Germline CDR1 SGDLS, CDR2 YYNGEE. The length of the CDR3 is 15 residues. Trimming pared 4 bases from V and 2 bases from J, leaving 14 bases between. CDR3 residues: CASSPSRRATDTQYF. The CDR3 nucleotides are TGTGCCAGCAGCCCTTCTCGGAGGGCCACAGATACGCAGTATTTT.

CDR3 sequence: CASSDRGLPSYEQYF. CDR3 DNA: TGTGCCAGCAGTGACCGGGGGTTACCCTCCTACGAGCAGTACTTC. This sequence joins TRBV2 and TRBJ2-5; TRBD2 might be the D (6 bases). Near its end, the DNA agrees better with TRBJ2-7, so the J call may be wrong. Germline CDR1 SNHLY, CDR2 FYNNEI. CDR3 length: 15 residues.

The V gene is TRBV10-2, the J gene TRBJ2-7; 12 bases line up with TRBD1. CDR1 and CDR2 (germline): WSHSY, SAAADI. The CDR3 is made up of 13 amino acids. Losses at the gene ends were 8 bases for V and 4 bases for J; bases not matched to a gene: 3. DNA for the CDR3: TGCGCCAGCGGGGGACAGGGGGCTTACGAGCAGTACTTC. As protein: CASGGQGAYEQYF.

This sequence joins TRBV6-1 and TRBJ1-3; D uncertain. The germline V gene has CDR1 MNHNS and CDR2 SASEGT. The CDR3 runs 14 residues. V shed 5 bases and J shed 3 bases, with 11 bases lying between them. The CDR3 DNA sequence: TGTGCCAGCAGTCCCCGACGGGTTGGAAACACCATATATTTT. It codes for CASSPRRVGNTIYF.

This clone was observed a handful of times. As DNA, the CDR3 is TGTGCCAGCAGTGAATGGGGGACAGGGGTCCACGAGCAGTACTTC. The encoded protein is CASSEWGTGVHEQYF. The chain has TRBV25-1 and TRBJ2-7, with 10 bases identical to TRBD1. Germline assignment: CDR1 MGHDK and CDR2 SYGVNS. J lost 5 bases, V lost 1 base, and 5 bases had no gene match. The CDR3 spans 15 residues.

The chain has TRBV10-3 and TRBJ2-7; D is undetermined. The CDR3 is 13 amino acids. V was clipped by 2 bases and J by 2 bases, with 7 bases between them. Germline V lookup: CDR1 ENHRY, CDR2 SYGVKD. In DNA form, the CDR3 reads TGTGCCATCAGTGAGAACATCGCCTACGAGCAGTACTTC. Protein product: CAISENIAYEQYF.

This chain joins TRBV7-2 and TRBJ1-2; TRBD1 aligns across 10 bases. The CDR3 is made up of 13 amino acids. With V trimmed by 4 bases and J by 8 bases, 4 bases remained unmatched. CDR1 and CDR2 from the germline V gene are SGHTA and FQGNSA. In DNA form, the CDR3 reads TGTGCCAGCAGCTCGACAGGGGGCTCGGGCTACACCTTC. Protein product: CASSSTGGSGYTF. Together with reference TRBV7-2 and TRBJ1-2, the CDR3 gives the full variable domain: GAGVSQSPSNKVTEKGKDVELRCDPISGHTALYWYRQSLGQGLEFLIYFQGNSAPDKSGLPSDRFSAERTGGSVSTLTIQRTQQEDSAVYLCASSSTGGSGYTFGSGTRLTVV.

The genes are TRBV11-1 and TRBJ2-1, with no clear D. Trimming took off 8 bases at V and 9 bases at J, with 17 bases between the two ends. This CDR3 comprises 13 residues. Germline V gene data show CDR1 as SGHAT and CDR2 as FQDESV (reference sequence). The DNA for the CDR3 is TGTGCCAGCGGCAGTCCCGAGGTTAGTGAGCAGTTCTTC. Translating gives CASGSPEVSEQFF. Full variable domain (remainder filled in from reference TRBV11-1 and TRBJ2-1): EAEVAQSPRYKITEKSQAVAFWCDPISGHATLYWYRQILGQGPELLVQFQDESVVDDSQLPKDRFSAERLKGVDSTLKIQPAELGDSAMYLCASGSPEVSEQFFGPGTRLTVL.

The rearrangement joins TRBV9 to TRBJ2-5; D may be TRBD1 (6 bases). V lost 4 bases and J 2 bases, leaving 9 bases between the germline ends. The CDR3 has 13 amino acids. Germline values: CDR1 SGDLS, CDR2 YYNGEE. The CDR3 DNA sequence: TGTGCCAGCAGCAGGGGACAACAAGAGACCCAGTACTTC. Protein sequence: CASSRGQQETQYF.

The V and J genes are TRBV7-9 and TRBJ1-2; D call uncertain. V lost 2 bases and J lost 2, with 9 bases in between. Germline values: CDR1 SEHNR, CDR2 FQNEAQ (reference sequence). The CDR3 spans 14 residues. The CDR3, as DNA: TGTGCCAGCAGCTTATTCACAGTAAACTATGGCTACACCTTC. Translating it yields CASSLFTVNYGYTF.

This clone was counted a single time. J is TRBJ1-3 and V is TRBV19; weak D call: TRBD1 (5 bases). Germline V gene data show CDR1 as LNHDA and CDR2 as SQIVND (reference sequence). V lost 7 bases, J lost 0 bases, and 7 bases lay in between. The length of the CDR3 is 13 residues. The CDR3 protein is CASTTASGNTIYF. DNA for the CDR3: TGTGCCAGTACGACAGCCTCTGGAAACACCATATATTTT.

The rearrangement joins TRBV27 to TRBJ2-7, with TRBD2 matching 7 bases. The CDR3 loop spans 15 amino acids. V lost 2 bases, J lost 3 bases, and 7 bases stayed unmatched. The V gene's germline CDR1 is MNHEY and CDR2 SMNVEV (reference sequence). The CDR3, as DNA: TGTGCCAGCAGTTTAGGGAGGGGAAGATTCTACGAGCAGTACTTC. It translates to CASSLGRGRFYEQYF.

V gene TRBV7-8 combines with J gene TRBJ2-5; TRBD2 matches 11 bases. Per germline, CDR1 SGHVS and CDR2 FQNEAQ. V shed 5 bases, J shed 2 bases, and the junction held 10 bases outside the gene matches. CDR3 length: 17 amino acids. The CDR3 DNA reads as TGTGCCAGCAGCCCTTGGGCGGGACTAGCGGTACAAGAGACCCAGTACTTC. Protein: CASSPWAGLAVQETQYF.

This chain connects TRBV20-1 to TRBJ2-5; D is unclear. The CDR3 sequence is 11 residues long. V lost 8 bases and J 5 bases, leaving 12 bases between the germline ends. Germline V gene lookup returns CDR1 DFQATT and CDR2 SNEGSKA (reference sequence). CDR3 DNA sequence: TGCAGTACATACAGCTGGGAGACCCAGTACTTC. The encoded protein is CSTYSWETQYF.

The gene calls are TRBV6-1 and TRBJ1-3, with a weak D call TRBD1 (6 bases). Trimming cost V 7 bases and J 4 bases, with 14 bases left between them. This CDR3 region has 14 residues. Germline-derived CDR1 and CDR2 are MNHNS and SASEGT. The CDR3 is CASTLRGSGNTIYF. The CDR3 DNA sequence: TGTGCCAGCACCTTAAGGGGGTCCGGAAACACCATATATTTT.

This sequence joins TRBV7-8 and TRBJ2-1; the D gene is possibly TRBD1 (5 bases). This CDR3 has 14 residues. Germline CDR1 is SGHVS and CDR2 is FQNEAQ. The V gene lost 2 bases and the J gene lost 15 bases, with 20 bases spanning the gap. The CDR3 spells CASSLTGPDTKWFF. Written as DNA, the CDR3 is TGTGCCAGCAGCTTAACAGGTCCGGACACGAAGTGGTTCTTC.

The chain links TRBV9 to TRBJ1-1; no clear D. Trimming cost V 4 bases and J 5 bases, with 9 bases left between them. Germline V gene sequence: CDR1 SGDLS, CDR2 YYNGEE. The CDR3 runs to 12 residues. The CDR3, as DNA: TGTGCCAGCAGCCCCCGCGGAACTGAAGCTTTCTTT. Amino acids: CASSPRGTEAFF.

V usage is TRBV5-6 and J usage is TRBJ2-3, with 7 bases that match TRBD1. The germline CDR1 and CDR2 sequences are SGHDT and YYEEEE. The CDR3 has 15 amino acids. V lost 4 bases and J lost 6; bases outside the gene matches: 11. The CDR3 protein is CASSPYDREGDTQYF. CDR3 DNA sequence: TGTGCCAGCAGCCCCTACGACAGGGAAGGCGATACGCAGTATTTT.

This clone was observed once. V gene TRBV7-2 combines with J gene TRBJ2-7, with TRBD1 identical over 9 bases. The CDR3 length is 14 residues. In germline, CDR1 is SGHTA, CDR2 FQGNSA. V dropped 4 bases and J dropped 3; count of bases not matched to a gene: 4. The CDR3 loop is CASSSGQGHYEQYF. DNA for the CDR3: TGTGCCAGCAGCTCTGGACAGGGGCACTACGAGCAGTACTTC.